Listed here is a single T cell receptor (beta chain). This entry comes from a study of blood T cell repertoires in COVID-19. Libraries were prepared by immunoSEQ multiplex PCR; TCRdb keeps only in-frame clonotypes and omits some of them. Found here are 250,000 to 350,000 clones, about 90% of them singletons; the top ten hold roughly 4.3%. The CDR3 length is 13 residues. Germline assignment: CDR1 MNHEY and CDR2 SMNVEV (reference sequence). V was trimmed by 6 bases and J by 0 bases, leaving 9 bases between them. This chain connects TRBV27 to TRBJ2-7, with TRBD1 as a possible D gene (5 bases). The sequenced sample consisted of PBMCs or T cells enriched from blood (not recorded which). This TCR was sampled from a woman younger than 35 with acute COVID-19. The CDR3 DNA reads TGTGCCAGCAGACAGGTTACCTCCTACGAGCAGTACTTC. It translates to CASRQVTSYEQYF.